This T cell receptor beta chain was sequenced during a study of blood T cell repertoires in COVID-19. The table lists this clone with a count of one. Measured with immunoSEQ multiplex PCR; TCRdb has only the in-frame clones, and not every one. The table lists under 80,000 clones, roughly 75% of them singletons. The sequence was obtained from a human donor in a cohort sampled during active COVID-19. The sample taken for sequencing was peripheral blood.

The CDR3 protein is CASSFGDIHSYEQYF. As DNA, the CDR3 is TGTGCCAGCAGTTTCGGGGACATCCACTCCTACGAGCAGTACTTC. This rearrangement joins TRBV28 to TRBJ2-7, with a possible D match to TRBD1 (6 bases). Germline CDR1 reads MDHEN; CDR2 reads SYDVKM. V was trimmed by 3 bases and J by 0 bases, leaving 12 bases between them. The CDR3 runs to 15 residues.